This TCR beta chain was retrieved from a study of tissue T cells after allogeneic stem cell transplantation. Study overall: Of the grafts for graft-versus-host disease patients, four were unmodified and three CD34-selected.

CDR3 sequences, V/J genes, frequencies and template counts came from survey-depth TCRbeta sequencing. Some clones are missing from TCRdb's copy, which holds only in-frame ones; the method was immunoSEQ multiplex PCR. This table holds 1,200 to 1,500 clones, approximately 71% found once. This clonotype was sampled from a male patient between 35 and 75 years old with steroid-refractory graft-versus-host disease after an allogeneic stem cell transplant. Some T cells may have originated in the graft donor. Specimen: stomach tissue, collected at autopsy.

The CDR3 loop is CASTVLPGPDTQYF. The CDR3, as DNA: TGTGCCAGCACCGTACTTCCGGGCCCAGATACGCAGTATTTT. V usage is TRBV5-8 and J usage is TRBJ2-3; D gene ambiguous. V shed 6 bases and J shed 4 bases, with 15 bases lying between them. The CDR3 is made up of 14 amino acids. Germline V gene data show CDR1 as SGHTS and CDR2 as YDEGEE.